The T cell receptor (beta chain) under discussion was sequenced for a study of blood T cell repertoires in COVID-19. Whole-study context: Nucleic acid was either cDNA or gDNA, and it came from T cells, B-cell-depleted T cells, or PBMCs.

Assay used: immunoSEQ multiplex PCR; TCRdb lists only in-frame clones, some missing. In the table there are under 350,000 clones, about 85% of which are singletons. In this sample, this clone turned up once. From germline, CDR1 is SGHDN and CDR2 FVKESK. The V and J ends lost 1 base and 8 bases respectively, with 10 bases between them. The CDR3 runs 13 residues. This receptor was taken from a human donor in a cohort sampled during active COVID-19. Sequenced input: peripheral blood. The genes are TRBV14 and TRBJ2-3; a weak D match, TRBD2 (6 bases). CDR3 nucleotides: TGTGCCAGCAGCCAAGCTGGCGGGGTTACGCAGTATTTT. Encoded protein: CASSQAGGVTQYF.